This T cell receptor (beta chain) was obtained from a study of T cells in Graves' hyperthyroidism and ophthalmopathy. This CDR3 region has 16 residues. Germline CDR1 LNHNV, CDR2 YYDKDF (reference sequence). J was trimmed by 4 bases and V by 1 base; bases with no gene match: 5. The study's findings and limits: From stable hyperthyroidism, ophthalmopathy was set apart by a 13 V-J model. Among thyroid clonotypes expanded above 0.001, most also appeared in blood.

Each diagnosis was grounded in clinical symptoms, serum thyroxine and TRAb, thyroid ultrasound, and orbital computed tomography. This clonotype was observed a few times. The target antigen is unknown. RNA transcripts were the template for amplifying TCR beta CDR3 regions. Researchers ran a first-round RT-PCR on the TCR CDR3 using the HTBI primer set. From the multiplex PCR reads, TCRdb called clonotypes with MiXCR, one entry per CDR3 protein. The table lists about 700,000 distinct CDR3 sequences, 45% of them singletons. The source is an adult man with Graves' disease, either hyperthyroidism or ophthalmopathy (not recorded which). Material for sequencing was peripheral blood or thyroid tissue (not recorded which). V is TRBV15 and J is TRBJ1-4; 8 bases fit TRBD1. DNA for the CDR3: TGTGCCACCAGCAGAGGCGACAGGGGATTTAATGAAAAACTGTTTTTT. Translated: CATSRGDRGFNEKLFF.